This TCR beta chain was captured in a study of T cells after yellow fever vaccination. Study-wide findings and caveats: Most primary-vaccination clones recurred post-booster (approximately 96% CD4, around 90% CD8). The secondary T-cell response peaked on day 5, not day 15, but was weaker.

5'RACE template switching generated TCR cDNA, adding a universal primer site and UMIs. TCRdb analysed the 5' RACE reads with MiXCR anew, one entry per CDR3 protein. In the table there are 400,000 to 650,000 distinct CDR3 sequences, less than 25% of which are singletons. A remark on this clonotype: Antigen specificity is unknown.

This material consisted of PBMCs, taken less than 25 days after the first yellow fever vaccination. This receptor was taken from a man younger than 35 who received the YFV17D yellow fever vaccine.

The CDR3, as DNA: TGTGCCAGCTCACAGGGACGTGGAGGGGCCACCGGGGAGCTGTTTTTT. Protein: CASSQGRGGATGELFF. The rearrangement links TRBV18 to TRBJ2-2, with a tentative D call TRBD2 (6 bases). The germline V gene encodes CDR1 KGHSH and CDR2 LQKENI. There are 16 residues in the CDR3. Trimming removed 4 bases from V and 4 bases from J, with 16 bases in between.